The 28 T cell receptor beta chains below come from one sample, sequenced in a study of OX40 agonist ivuxolimab in advanced cancers. Profiled with immunoSEQ multiplex PCR; TCRdb holds only in-frame clones, not every one. The sample lists tens of thousands of clones, over 75% occurring once. The sequencing used CD4+ or CD8+ T cells sorted from blood, collected in a trial of the OX40 agonist ivuxolimab. Every receptor here comes from an adult with an advanced solid tumor such as melanoma, head and neck, liver or kidney cancer.

This clone came up many times. The chain is built from TRBV18 and TRBJ1-1, with a weak D call TRBD1 (6 bases). With 4 bases removed from V and 4 bases from J, the gap between germline ends came to 13 bases. CDR1 KGHSH and CDR2 LQKENI come from the germline V gene. The CDR3 is 14 residues long. CDR3 coding DNA: TGTGCCAGCTCACTTATGGGGGCTAGCACTGAAGCTTTCTTT. It specifies CASSLMGASTEAFF. The whole variable domain, remainder taken from reference TRBV18 and TRBJ1-1, is NAGVMQNPRHLVRRRGQEARLRCSPMKGHSHVYWYRQLPEEGLKFMVYLQKENIIDESGMPKERFSAEFPKEGPSILRIQQVVRGDSAAYFCASSLMGASTEAFFGQGTRLTVV.

The V and J genes are TRBV6-1 and TRBJ1-1, with D possibly being TRBD1 (5 bases). The CDR3 is 14 residues long. Germline CDR1 is MNHNS and CDR2 is SASEGT. The V end lost 2 bases, the J end lost 1 base, and 8 bases lay between the germline ends. This CDR3 reads CASSEQQANTEAFF. The CDR3 bases are TGTGCCAGCAGTGAACAACAGGCGAACACTGAAGCTTTCTTT.

The chain joins TRBV29-1 to TRBJ1-2; the D is unclear. The CDR3 extends over 14 amino acids. CDR1 and CDR2 (germline): SQVTM, ANQGSEA. The V and J ends lost 0 bases and 2 bases respectively, with 10 bases between them. CDR3 sequence reads: CSVEDELGNYGYTF. Here the CDR3 DNA reads TGCAGCGTTGAAGATGAGCTGGGAAACTATGGCTACACCTTC.

The gene calls are TRBV5-1 and TRBJ2-1, with D tentatively TRBD2 (6 bases). Germline V gene lookup returns CDR1 SGHRS and CDR2 YFSETQ. V was shortened by 4 bases and J by 8 bases, with 25 bases between the two germline ends. This CDR3 region has 17 residues. The CDR3 nucleotides read TGCGCCAGCAGCCCCTCCCGCCGGGAGTTTACGAGTTATGAGCAGTTCTTC. Its translation is CASSPSRREFTSYEQFF. The full variable domain, with the rest looked up from reference TRBV5-1 and TRBJ2-1, is KAGVTQTPRYLIKTRGQQVTLSCSPISGHRSVSWYQQTPGQGLQFLFEYFSETQRNKGNFPGRFSGRQFSNSRSEMNVSTLELGDSALYLCASSPSRREFTSYEQFFGPGTRLTVL.

Within the sample, this clone is medium-sized (0.01 to 0.1%). This rearrangement joins TRBV5-1 to TRBJ1-3; D call uncertain. V lost 7 bases, J lost 0 bases, and 5 bases lay in between. Germline CDR1 reads SGHRS; CDR2 reads YFSETQ. There are 12 residues in the CDR3. The CDR3 loop reads CASSDSGNTIYF. The CDR3 DNA reads as TGCGCCAGCTCCGACTCTGGAAACACCATATATTTT. The full variable domain, rest sourced from reference TRBV5-1 and TRBJ1-3, is KAGVTQTPRYLIKTRGQQVTLSCSPISGHRSVSWYQQTPGQGLQFLFEYFSETQRNKGNFPGRFSGRQFSNSRSEMNVSTLELGDSALYLCASSDSGNTIYFGEGSWLTVV.

The chain is built from TRBV2 and TRBJ2-2; D tentatively fits TRBD1 or TRBD2 (5 bases each). This CDR3 region has 17 residues. V lost 6 bases and J lost 1, with 18 bases in between. Per the germline V gene, CDR1 is SNHLY and CDR2 is FYNNEI. CDR3 coding DNA: TGTGCCAGCAGAGCCGCAGGGCGGGCACGGAACACCGGGGAGCTGTTTTTT. This encodes CASRAAGRARNTGELFF.

The V gene is TRBV6-5, the J gene TRBJ1-2; D uncertain. The V end lost 5 bases, the J end lost 8 bases, and 15 bases lay between the germline ends. This CDR3 comprises 13 residues. Germline CDR1 is MNHEY and CDR2 is SVGAGI. This chain's CDR3 is CASSDAANRGYTF. In DNA, the CDR3 is TGTGCCAGCAGTGACGCGGCGAATAGGGGCTACACCTTC.

The chain is built from TRBV5-1 and TRBJ1-1; a weak D match, TRBD1 (5 bases). The CDR3 has 15 residues. The ends were cut back, 2 bases at V and 5 bases at J, with 16 bases in the middle. The germline V gene has CDR1 SGHRS and CDR2 YFSETQ. The CDR3 sequence: CASSFLGVGTTEAFF. CDR3 DNA: TGCGCCAGCAGCTTCCTGGGGGTAGGGACGACTGAAGCTTTCTTT.

This clone came up once. This sequence joins TRBV6-5 and TRBJ1-1; TRBD1 agrees at 7 bases. Germline CDR1 is MNHEY and CDR2 is SVGAGI. Losses at the gene ends were 0 bases for V and 5 bases for J; bases not matched to a gene: 3. This CDR3 spans 14 amino acids. CDR3 sequence: CASSYSQGVTEAFF. The DNA of the CDR3 is TGTGCCAGCAGTTACTCCCAGGGGGTGACTGAAGCTTTCTTT.

This chain connects TRBV6-1 to TRBJ1-1; D is possibly TRBD1 (6 bases). This CDR3 comprises 11 residues. Deletions cut 6 bases from V and 14 bases from J, with 16 bases between. Germline V gene data show CDR1 as MNHNS and CDR2 as SASEGT. The CDR3 sequence: CASSLGQTQFF. The DNA of the CDR3 is TGTGCCAGCAGCTTAGGACAGACTCAATTCTTT.

The chain recombines TRBV7-2 with TRBJ1-4; 7 nucleotides agree with TRBD1. The length of the CDR3 is 14 residues. CDR1 is SGHTA, CDR2 FQGNSA, per germline. Losses at the gene ends were 6 bases for V and 8 bases for J; bases not matched to a gene: 9. CDR3 protein: CASRETGNVEKLFF. The CDR3 nucleotides read TGTGCCAGCAGGGAGACAGGGAACGTCGAAAAACTGTTTTTT.

CDR3 DNA: TGTGCCAGCAGCTTAGGGTCAGGGGATGGGACTAATGAAAAACTGTTTTTT. It specifies CASSLGSGDGTNEKLFF. The V gene is TRBV7-9, the J gene TRBJ1-4, with D possibly TRBD1 on 6 matching bases. The germline V gene encodes CDR1 SEHNR and CDR2 FQNEAQ (reference sequence). CDR3 length: 17 residues. With 1 base removed from V and 2 bases from J, the gap between germline ends came to 14 bases.

The table lists this clone with a count of one. V usage is TRBV7-9 and J usage is TRBJ2-5; tentatively, D is TRBD1 or TRBD2 (5 bases each). The J call may be wrong; the DNA end is better matched by TRBJ2-7. The germline gives CDR1 SEHNR, CDR2 FQNEAQ (reference sequence). The CDR3 is made up of 13 amino acids. The CDR3 sequence: CASNPGTDYEQYF. CDR3 coding DNA: TGTGCCAGCAACCCTGGGACCGACTACGAGCAGTACTTC.

In its sample, this clone was seen once. This chain uses TRBV7-8 with TRBJ1-5, with a possible D match to TRBD1 (5 bases). V was pared by 0 bases and J by 9 bases, with 15 bases between. Per the germline V gene, CDR1 is SGHVS and CDR2 is FQNEAQ. The CDR3 loop spans 15 amino acids. The CDR3 sequence is CASSLALAGSPPQHF. DNA for the CDR3: TGTGCCAGCAGCTTAGCGCTGGCAGGGTCACCGCCCCAGCATTTT.

The rearrangement joins TRBV5-4 to TRBJ1-4, with D possibly TRBD1 on 5 matching bases. The germline V and J ends were trimmed by 4 bases and 10 bases, with 14 bases remaining between them. Germline assignment: CDR1 SGHNT and CDR2 YYREEE (reference sequence). The CDR3 is 13 residues long. CDR3 in amino acids: CASSPTGGGKLFF. CDR3 bases: TGTGCCAGCAGCCCCACCGGTGGGGGAAAACTGTTTTTT.

V usage is TRBV19 and J usage is TRBJ1-5; D is unclear. CDR1 LNHDA and CDR2 SQIVND come from the germline V gene (reference sequence). The CDR3 runs to 14 residues. The V end lost 7 bases, the J end lost 0 bases, and 10 bases lay between the germline ends. CDR3 residues: CASTKGASNQPQHF. The CDR3 DNA reads TGTGCCAGTACTAAGGGCGCTAGCAATCAGCCCCAGCATTTT.

The CDR3 DNA follows: TGTGCCAGCAGCCCCGACAGGGGTGGATATGGCTACACCTTC. As protein: CASSPDRGGYGYTF. The chain couples TRBV5-5 to TRBJ1-2; 8 positions agree with TRBD1. Germline assignment: CDR1 SGHKS and CDR2 YYEKEE (reference sequence). The CDR3 is made up of 14 amino acids. The V and J ends lost 4 bases and 5 bases, in that order; junction bases with no gene match: 7.

This chain connects TRBV27 to TRBJ1-1; D unresolved. The length of the CDR3 is 15 residues. CDR1 and CDR2 (germline): MNHEY, SMNVEV (reference sequence). Trimming pared 4 bases from V and 2 bases from J, leaving 14 bases between. CDR3 in amino acids: CASSWLSALNTEAFF. The CDR3 coding sequence is TGTGCCAGCAGTTGGCTGAGTGCACTCAACACTGAAGCTTTCTTT.

This clone was detected only once. This chain links TRBV7-9 with TRBJ2-5; D is undetermined. Germline V gene sequence: CDR1 SEHNR, CDR2 FQNEAQ (reference sequence). The CDR3 is 12 amino acids. V was clipped by 5 bases and J by 4 bases, with 8 bases between them. CDR3 in DNA: TGTGCCAGCAGCGTGCTAGGAGAGACCCAGTACTTC. Amino acid sequence: CASSVLGETQYF.

The rearrangement joins TRBV27 to TRBJ2-7, with D possibly being TRBD2 (5 bases). This CDR3 is built from 14 residues. V was clipped by 6 bases and J by 4 bases, with 16 bases between them. Germline V gives CDR1 MNHEY, CDR2 SMNVEV (reference sequence). The DNA for the CDR3 is TGTGCCAGCAGCCGGGATCTCCTCGGTTACGAGCAGTACTTC. Its protein is CASSRDLLGYEQYF.

The chain combines TRBV7-9 with TRBJ2-2, with D perhaps TRBD1 or TRBD2 (5 bases each). Germline V gene sequence: CDR1 SEHNR, CDR2 FQNEAQ (reference sequence). The V end lost 8 bases, the J end lost 7 bases, and 14 bases lay between the germline ends. The CDR3 consists of 13 residues. CDR3 protein: CASWAGTIGELFF. Written as DNA, the CDR3 is TGTGCCAGCTGGGCAGGGACGATCGGGGAGCTGTTTTTT.

The chain has TRBV6-1 and TRBJ1-6; D may be TRBD1 (5 bases). CDR3 size: 16 residues. Trimming cost V 1 base and J 7 bases, with 14 bases left between them. Germline V lookup: CDR1 MNHNS, CDR2 SASEGT. This CDR3 reads CASSEGGGTRNSPLHF. As DNA, the CDR3 is TGTGCCAGCAGTGAAGGGGGGGGAACGAGGAATTCACCCCTCCACTTT.

The V call is TRBV25-1, the J call TRBJ2-5; unclear D gene. Germline V CDR1 and CDR2: MGHDK, SYGVNS. This CDR3 region has 15 residues. V was trimmed by 1 base and J by 3 bases, leaving 12 bases between them. The CDR3 reads CASSEFVTEKETQYF. For the CDR3, the DNA is TGTGCCAGCAGTGAATTCGTTACGGAGAAAGAGACCCAGTACTTC.

The V gene is TRBV4-3, the J gene TRBJ1-4; D gene unclear. Germline CDR1 LGHNA, CDR2 YSLEER. Trimming cost V 4 bases and J 8 bases, with 14 bases left between them. The CDR3 consists of 14 residues. The CDR3 here is CASSPRHREEKLFF. CDR3 DNA: TGCGCCAGCAGCCCCCGTCACCGAGAAGAAAAACTGTTTTTT.

This chain connects TRBV4-3 to TRBJ1-5; maybe TRBD1 (5 bases). V was shortened by 0 bases and J by 2 bases, with 11 bases between the two germline ends. This CDR3 has 16 amino acids. Germline lookup yields CDR1 LGHNA and CDR2 YSLEER. The CDR3 sequence is CASSQDWARGNQPQHF. The CDR3 DNA reads as TGCGCCAGCAGCCAAGATTGGGCCAGGGGCAATCAGCCCCAGCATTTT.

The chain links TRBV28 to TRBJ1-3; 7 bases align to TRBD1. Looked up from germline, CDR1 is MDHEN and CDR2 is SYDVKM. Losses at the gene ends were 4 bases for V and 0 bases for J; bases not matched to a gene: 3. The CDR3 runs to 15 residues. The CDR3 loop reads CASSSTGSSGNTIYF. The CDR3 nucleotides read TGTGCCAGCAGTTCGACAGGGTCCTCTGGAAACACCATATATTTT.

This chain connects TRBV19 to TRBJ1-2; D ambiguous. The CDR3 has 16 amino acids. CDR1 and CDR2 (germline): LNHDA, SQIVND (reference sequence). V lost 3 bases and J 0 bases, leaving 14 bases between the germline ends. The CDR3 reads CASSIDPSTTNYGYTF. CDR3 coding DNA: TGTGCCAGTAGTATTGATCCTTCAACCACTAACTATGGCTACACCTTC.

V is TRBV5-8 and J is TRBJ2-2; D tentatively fits TRBD1 or TRBD2 (5 bases each). The V gene lost 3 bases and the J gene lost 3 bases, with 9 bases spanning the gap. Germline CDR1 reads SGHTS; CDR2 reads YDEGEE. This CDR3 has 14 residues. The DNA for the CDR3 is TGTGCCAGCAGCTCCGGGACCTACACCGGGGAGCTGTTTTTT. Translating gives CASSSGTYTGELFF.